What follows are 29 T cell receptor beta chains derived from one specimen sequenced in a study of regulatory T cells in long-lasting Graves disease. The time point was: newly diagnosed GD, antithyroid drugs for less than 3 months. Preparation of the TCR library used RNA extracted from PBMCs. To make TCR beta libraries, researchers used iRepertoire HTBI primers and Arm-PCR of CDR3 regions. Via MiXCR, TCRdb re-called the multiplex PCR reads, giving one row per CDR3 protein. The data hold hundreds of thousands of distinct CDR3 sequences, with roughly 15% observed a single time. The data were also submitted as part of a second study, on T cells in Graves' hyperthyroidism and ophthalmopathy.

The sample consisted of peripheral blood mononuclear cells (PBMCs), taken at new diagnosis, from a patient treated with antithyroid drugs. The receptors here all came from a woman in her 30s with Graves disease.

At least ten counts were recorded for this clonotype. CDR3: CASSNRGATNEKLFF. The CDR3, as DNA: TGTGCCAGCAGTAACAGGGGGGCAACTAATGAAAAACTGTTTTTT. The chain is built from TRBV27 and TRBJ1-4, with 8 nucleotides matching TRBD1. Germline-derived CDR1 and CDR2 are MNHEY and SMNVEV (reference sequence). CDR3 length: 15 residues. V shed 5 bases, J shed 0 bases, and the junction held 2 bases outside the gene matches.

J is TRBJ2-1 and V is TRBV4-2; 9 positions match TRBD2. CDR1 is LGHNA, CDR2 YNFKEQ, per germline. Losses at the gene ends were 5 bases for V and 3 bases for J; bases not matched to a gene: 11. The CDR3 is made up of 17 amino acids. CDR3 DNA sequence: TGTGCCAGCAGCGGGGGGACTAGCAAGAGGTACTACAATGAGCAGTTCTTC. It encodes CASSGGTSKRYYNEQFF.

With respect to this clonotype: This is likely a read error, given that the CDR3 carries no conserved phenylalanine or tryptophan at its end. The chain couples TRBV10-3 to TRBJ2-7; D possibly corresponds to TRBD1 (6 bases). The CDR3 contains 12 residues. Trimming took off 4 bases at V and 4 bases at J, with 8 bases between the two ends. Germline CDR1 ENHRY, CDR2 SYGVKD. DNA for the CDR3: TGTGCCATCAGTGGACAGGTTTACGAGCAGTACCTC. Protein sequence: CAISGQVYEQYL.

The chain uses TRBV7-2 and TRBJ2-1; TRBD2 aligns across 10 bases. Unmatched junction bases numbered 10, after V lost 5 bases and J lost 6 bases. CDR1 SGHTA and CDR2 FQGNSA come from the germline V gene. The CDR3 loop spans 16 amino acids. CDR3: CASSQERAGGRNEQFF. The CDR3 DNA follows: TGTGCCAGCAGCCAAGAACGAGCGGGAGGGCGCAATGAGCAGTTCTTC.

In its sample, this clonotype was seen many times. V is TRBV2 and J is TRBJ1-5; D gene uncertain. V lost 4 bases and J lost 1, with 11 bases in between. From germline, CDR1 is SNHLY and CDR2 FYNNEI. The length of the CDR3 is 15 residues. The CDR3 is CASSGAMRSNQPQHF. The CDR3, as DNA: TGTGCCAGCAGTGGGGCCATGCGGAGCAATCAGCCCCAGCATTTT.

This clonotype turned up a few times. The chain employs TRBV5-4 and TRBJ2-5, with 7 bases aligning to TRBD2. CDR3 size: 15 residues. V lost 0 bases and J lost 5; bases outside the gene matches: 7. Germline V gene data show CDR1 as SGHNT and CDR2 as YYREEE (reference sequence). The CDR3: CASSLGASGGETQYF. The CDR3 DNA follows: TGTGCCAGCAGCTTGGGGGCTAGCGGAGGGGAGACCCAGTACTTC.

As to this clonotype: A much bigger clone sits one base away, suggesting this may be a read error. This CDR3 fails to terminate in the conserved phenylalanine or tryptophan, so it likely reflects a read error. The chain uses TRBV12-3 or TRBV12-4 and TRBJ2-5, with 7 positions matching TRBD1. V trimming: 6 bases; J trimming: 1 base; junction bases outside the gene matches: 8. The CDR3 length is 15 residues. The CDR3 spells CASRPLQGTQETQYL. The CDR3 nucleotides are TGTGCCAGCAGACCCTTACAGGGGACCCAAGAGACCCAGTACCTC.

The chain carries TRBV27 and TRBJ2-2, with D possibly matching TRBD1 (6 bases). Looked up from germline, CDR1 is MNHEY and CDR2 is SMNVEV (reference sequence). The V and J ends lost 2 bases and 6 bases respectively, with 10 bases between them. This CDR3 comprises 14 residues. DNA for the CDR3: TGTGCCAGCAGTTTAAGAGGGGGACCCGGGGAGCTGTTTTTT. It specifies CASSLRGGPGELFF.

The rearrangement links TRBV6-1 to TRBJ1-4; D may be TRBD1 (6 bases). Trimming took 8 bases from V and 4 from J, leaving 14 bases between them. The CDR3 loop spans 14 amino acids. Germline CDR1 reads MNHNS; CDR2 reads SASEGT. CDR3 sequence: CASRIQGRNEKLFF. The DNA of the CDR3 is TGTGCCAGCCGGATACAGGGACGTAATGAAAAACTGTTTTTT.

This clonotype showed up many times. The V and J genes are TRBV7-9 and TRBJ2-7; D might be TRBD2 (6 bases). V was cut by 4 bases and J by 2 bases, with 15 bases left in between. CDR1 SEHNR and CDR2 FQNEAQ come from the germline V gene (reference sequence). This CDR3 is built from 15 residues. The CDR3 sequence: CASSSVAGPPYEQYF. In DNA form, the CDR3 reads TGTGCCAGCAGCTCAGTGGCGGGGCCCCCCTACGAGCAGTACTTC.

CDR3 residues: CATSMDRVNTGELFF. The DNA for the CDR3 is TGTGCCACCAGCATGGACAGGGTGAACACCGGGGAGCTGTTTTTT. The chain recombines TRBV15 with TRBJ2-2; 8 positions match TRBD1. CDR1 is LNHNV, CDR2 YYDKDF, per germline (reference sequence). This CDR3 comprises 15 residues. V dropped 4 bases and J dropped 1; count of bases not matched to a gene: 2.

This rearrangement joins TRBV6-4 to TRBJ2-7, with 12 positions matching TRBD2. CDR1 and CDR2 (germline): MRHNA, SNTAGT. The ends lost 6 bases at V and 4 bases at J; junction bases unmatched: 16. This CDR3 spans 18 amino acids. This CDR3 is CASSSPSRLAGDSYEQYF. The DNA for the CDR3 is TGTGCCAGCAGCTCCCCCTCCAGACTAGCGGGAGATTCGTACGAGCAGTACTTC.

The chain is built from TRBV9 and TRBJ2-3, with 10 bases that match TRBD2. Losses at the gene ends were 0 bases for V and 5 bases for J; bases not matched to a gene: 6. This CDR3 comprises 16 residues. Per germline, CDR1 SGDLS and CDR2 YYNGEE. The CDR3 spells CASSVGASGRGDTQYF. The CDR3 region has the DNA TGTGCCAGCAGCGTAGGGGCTAGCGGGAGAGGAGATACGCAGTATTTT.

Notes on this clonotype: With a far larger clone one base away, a read error is the likely cause. The chain is built from TRBV2 and TRBJ2-1, with 7 bases matching TRBD2. Germline assignment: CDR1 SNHLY and CDR2 FYNNEI. CDR3 length: 16 amino acids. The CDR3 reads CASSELSGTTKNIQCF. The CDR3 region has the DNA TGTGCCAGCAGTGAACTTTCGGGGACTACCAAAAACATTCAGTGCTTC.

The chain carries TRBV7-9 and TRBJ2-1; 9 positions match TRBD2. Per germline, CDR1 SEHNR and CDR2 FQNEAQ (reference sequence). The length of the CDR3 is 16 residues. The V and J ends lost 1 base and 4 bases, in that order; junction bases with no gene match: 5. This CDR3 reads CASSLGLAGTYNEQFF. The CDR3 coding sequence is TGTGCCAGCAGCTTAGGGCTAGCGGGAACTTACAATGAGCAGTTCTTC. Combining the CDR3 with reference TRBV7-9 and TRBJ2-1 gives the whole variable domain DTGVSQNPRHKITKRGQNVTFRCDPISEHNRLYWYRQTLGQGPEFLTYFQNEAQLEKSRLLSDRFSAERPKGSFSTLEIQRTEQGDSAMYLCASSLGLAGTYNEQFFGPGTRLTVL.

This clonotype has ten or more counts. The V gene is TRBV2, the J gene TRBJ2-3, with D possibly matching TRBD2 (6 bases). Trimming removed 8 bases at V and 6 bases at J, with 18 bases between. The CDR3 is 14 amino acids. Germline V gives CDR1 SNHLY, CDR2 FYNNEI. The CDR3 nucleotides read TGTGCCAGCCCTAAAGCGGGTGCCCCCGATACGCAGTATTTT. This encodes CASPKAGAPDTQYF.

The chain has TRBV7-9 and TRBJ1-2; 8 bases align to TRBD1. The J segment lost 5 bases and the V segment lost 5 bases, leaving 7 bases of the junction unmatched. CDR1 and CDR2 from the germline V gene are SEHNR and FQNEAQ (reference sequence). CDR3 length: 14 amino acids. This CDR3 reads CASSPQGASYGYTF. CDR3 bases: TGTGCCAGCAGCCCCCAGGGGGCATCGTATGGCTACACCTTC.

At least ten counts were recorded for this clonotype. The chain recombines TRBV28 with TRBJ1-1; D might be TRBD1 (6 bases). Germline assignment: CDR1 MDHEN and CDR2 SYDVKM. This CDR3 has 15 amino acids. Trimming stripped 8 bases from V and 7 bases from J, with 23 bases between. The CDR3 nucleotides are TGTGCCAGCCGAAAACCAGCAGGGGTGGTCGGTGAAGCTTTCTTT. It encodes CASRKPAGVVGEAFF. Drawing the rest from reference TRBV28 and TRBJ1-1, the complete variable domain is DVKVTQSSRYLVKRTGEKVFLECVQDMDHENMFWYRQDPGLGLRLIYFSYDVKMKEKGDIPEGYSVSREKKERFSLILESASTNQTSMYLCASRKPAGVVGEAFFGQGTRLTVV.

This clonotype was counted between two and nine times. The chain recombines TRBV5-6 with TRBJ2-7; D is perhaps TRBD2 (6 bases). Trimming cost V 4 bases and J 3 bases, with 17 bases left between them. Germline assignment: CDR1 SGHDT and CDR2 YYEEEE. There are 15 residues in the CDR3. The CDR3 coding sequence is TGTGCCAGCAGCCCGAGGTGGGGGGTAAACTACGAGCAGTACTTC. It codes for CASSPRWGVNYEQYF.

This chain connects TRBV18 to TRBJ2-5; 8 positions match TRBD1. CDR3 length: 15 amino acids. Trimming cost V 3 bases and J 5 bases; bases outside gene matches: 8. CDR1 and CDR2 from the germline V gene are KGHSH and LQKENI. CDR3 sequence (DNA): TGTGCCAGCTCACCGCTGGGACAGGTTTGGGAGACCCAGTACTTC. Translated, it gives CASSPLGQVWETQYF.

The chain couples TRBV2 to TRBJ2-7, with D hard to call. V lost 7 bases and J 2 bases, leaving 21 bases between the germline ends. CDR1 and CDR2 from the germline V gene are SNHLY and FYNNEI. The CDR3 has 16 residues. This chain's CDR3 is CASKDGPLLQTYEQYF. CDR3 coding DNA: TGTGCCAGCAAAGACGGCCCACTGTTGCAAACCTACGAGCAGTACTTC.

The rearrangement uses TRBV28 and TRBJ1-5; D possibly corresponds to TRBD1 (5 bases). The V gene's germline CDR1 is MDHEN and CDR2 SYDVKM. The CDR3 consists of 13 residues. Trimming shortened V by 7 bases and J by 1 base, and 8 bases separated the two germline ends. The CDR3 loop reads CASIRQSNQPQHF. The CDR3, as DNA: TGTGCCAGCATACGACAGAGCAATCAGCCCCAGCATTTT.

This clonotype has only a few counts. V usage is TRBV2 and J usage is TRBJ2-7; TRBD2 matches 7 bases. CDR1 is SNHLY and CDR2 is FYNNEI in the germline V gene. The CDR3 is 13 amino acids. The V segment lost 6 bases and the J segment 1 base; nucleotides outside the gene matches: 3. The CDR3 is CASRGGTSYEQYF. The CDR3 bases are TGTGCCAGCAGGGGGGGGACTTCCTACGAGCAGTACTTC. Full variable domain (missing parts from reference TRBV2 and TRBJ2-7): EPEVTQTPSHQVTQMGQEVILRCVPISNHLYFYWYRQILGQKVEFLVSFYNNEISEKSEIFDDQFSVERPDGSNFTLKIRSTKLEDSAMYFCASRGGTSYEQYFGPGTRLTVT.

The V gene is TRBV9, the J gene TRBJ1-3; possibly TRBD1 for D (6 bases). The CDR3 is made up of 17 amino acids. The V gene lost 3 bases and the J gene lost 0 bases, with 16 bases spanning the gap. Germline loops: CDR1 SGDLS, CDR2 YYNGEE. CDR3 DNA sequence: TGTGCCAGCAGCGCGCAGACAGGCGCCGTCTCTGGAAACACCATATATTTT. It specifies CASSAQTGAVSGNTIYF.

This clonotype has at least ten counts. The chain is built from TRBV7-9 and TRBJ2-5; tentatively, D is TRBD1 (5 bases). The germline V and J ends were trimmed by 2 bases and 5 bases, with 15 bases remaining between them. Germline lookup yields CDR1 SEHNR and CDR2 FQNEAQ (reference sequence). This CDR3 is 15 amino acids long. The CDR3 region is CASSLLLSPGETQYF. The CDR3 coding sequence is TGTGCCAGCAGCTTACTCCTCAGCCCAGGGGAGACCCAGTACTTC.

DNA for the CDR3: TGTGCCAGCAACTGCCCCGGGTGGCGCGGGTACTTC. This encodes CASNCPGWRGYF. The rearrangement joins TRBV6-1 to TRBJ2-7; D is uncertain. V lost 7 bases and J 12 bases, leaving 19 bases between the germline ends. The germline CDR1 and CDR2 sequences are MNHNS and SASEGT. The CDR3 runs 12 residues.

This clonotype was seen at least ten times. CDR3 sequence (DNA): TGTGCCAGTAGTACCGGGCGAAGCACAGATACGCAGTATTTT. Translating it yields CASSTGRSTDTQYF. The rearrangement links TRBV19 to TRBJ2-3; D gene uncertain. CDR3 length: 14 residues. Germline CDR1 is LNHDA and CDR2 is SQIVND (reference sequence). Trimming cost V 4 bases and J 0 bases, with 8 bases left between them.

To note about this clonotype: This may arise from a read error, as a much more abundant clone is one base away. This chain joins TRBV28 and TRBJ2-7, with TRBD2 identical over 11 bases. CDR3 length: 16 residues. From germline, CDR1 is MDHEN and CDR2 SYDVKM. Unmatched junction bases numbered 12, after V lost 4 bases and J lost 7 bases. CDR3 in DNA: TGTGCCAGCAGTTCCCCGACTAGCGGGACTTACAATGAGCAGTACTTC. Amino acids: CASSSPTSGTYNEQYF.

The chain combines TRBV7-3 with TRBJ2-2, with a tentative D call TRBD1 (5 bases). Germline CDR1 reads SGHTA; CDR2 reads FQGTGA. Trimming stripped 4 bases from V and 7 bases from J, with 13 bases between. This CDR3 is 14 amino acids long. CDR3 DNA sequence: TGTGCCAGCAGCTCGCAGGGCTCGGTCGGGGAGCTGTTTTTT. This encodes CASSSQGSVGELFF.